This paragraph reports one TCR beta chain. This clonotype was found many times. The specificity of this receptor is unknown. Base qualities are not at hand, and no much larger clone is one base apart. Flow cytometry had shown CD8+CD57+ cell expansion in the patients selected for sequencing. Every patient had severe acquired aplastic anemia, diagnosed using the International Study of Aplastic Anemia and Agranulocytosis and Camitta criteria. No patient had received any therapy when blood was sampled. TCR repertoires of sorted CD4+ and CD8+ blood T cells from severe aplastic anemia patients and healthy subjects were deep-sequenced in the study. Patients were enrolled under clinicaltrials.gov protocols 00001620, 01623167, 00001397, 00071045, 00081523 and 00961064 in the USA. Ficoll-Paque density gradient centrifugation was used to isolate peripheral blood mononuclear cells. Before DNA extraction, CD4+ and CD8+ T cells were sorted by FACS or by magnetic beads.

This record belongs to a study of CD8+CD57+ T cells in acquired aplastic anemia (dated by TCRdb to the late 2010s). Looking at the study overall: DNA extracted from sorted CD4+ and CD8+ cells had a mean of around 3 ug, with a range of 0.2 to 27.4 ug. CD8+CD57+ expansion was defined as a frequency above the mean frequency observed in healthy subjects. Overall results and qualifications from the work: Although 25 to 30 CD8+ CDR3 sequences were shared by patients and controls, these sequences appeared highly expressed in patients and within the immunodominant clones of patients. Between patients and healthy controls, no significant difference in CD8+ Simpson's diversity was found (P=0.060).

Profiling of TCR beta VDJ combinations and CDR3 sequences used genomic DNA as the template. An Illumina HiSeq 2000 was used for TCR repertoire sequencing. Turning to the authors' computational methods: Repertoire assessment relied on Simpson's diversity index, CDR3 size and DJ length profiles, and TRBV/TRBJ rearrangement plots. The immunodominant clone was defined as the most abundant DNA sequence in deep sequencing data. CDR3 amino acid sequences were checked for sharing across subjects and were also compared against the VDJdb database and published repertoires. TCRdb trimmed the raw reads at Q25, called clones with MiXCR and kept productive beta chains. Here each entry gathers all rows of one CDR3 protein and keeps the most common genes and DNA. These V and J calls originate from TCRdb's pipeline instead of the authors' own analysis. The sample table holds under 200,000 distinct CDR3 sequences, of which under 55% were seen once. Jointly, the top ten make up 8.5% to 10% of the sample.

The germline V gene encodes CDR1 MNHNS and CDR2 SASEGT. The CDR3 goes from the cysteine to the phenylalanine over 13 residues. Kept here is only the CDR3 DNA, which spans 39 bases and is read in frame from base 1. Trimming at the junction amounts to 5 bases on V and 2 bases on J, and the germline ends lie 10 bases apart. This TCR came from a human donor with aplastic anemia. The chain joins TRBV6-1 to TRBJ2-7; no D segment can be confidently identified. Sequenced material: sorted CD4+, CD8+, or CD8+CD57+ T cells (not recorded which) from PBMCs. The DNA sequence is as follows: TGTGCCAGCAGTTCGACAACGACCTACGAGCAGTACTTC. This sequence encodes CASSSTTTYEQYF.